The text below deals with one TCR beta chain. The antigen is not known. PCR was performed using 60 Vbeta and 13 Jbeta primers. Measured with immunoSEQ multiplex PCR; TCRdb has only the in-frame clones, and not every one. The sample has some 40,000 clones. The entry originates in a study of cytomegalovirus exposure and HLA in healthy donors. The germline gives CDR1 MGHRA, CDR2 YSYEKL. CDR3 size: 13 residues. Trimming took 4 bases from V and 10 from J; bases not matched to a gene: 3. Study-wide results and caveats: Analyzed later, most CMV-associated TCR beta chains appeared HLA-restricted.

V and J are TRBV4-1 and TRBJ2-6; 8 bases agree with TRBD1. The specimen was PBMCs. This sequence was found in a human donor in good health. The CDR3 nucleotides are TGCGCCAGCAGCCTTGGACAGGGAAACGTCCTGACTTTC. This gives the protein CASSLGQGNVLTF.